This TCR beta chain derives from a study of T-cell memory formation after mild COVID-19. The CDR3 is made up of 14 amino acids. V lost 4 bases, J lost 9 bases, and 19 bases lay in between. From germline, CDR1 is MNHEY and CDR2 SVGEGT. Using its own MiXCR run on the 5' RACE reads, TCRdb lists one record per CDR3 protein. This sample has some 320,000 distinct CDR3 sequences, with 14% found just once. This clonotype was counted only a few times. The sample consisted of PBMCs or a T cell subset sorted from them (not recorded which). The TCR sequence derives from a man younger than 30 who had mild COVID-19 (a few samples of this study predate the infection). Cell type and time point are not known. The chain employs TRBV6-2 or TRBV6-3 and TRBJ2-7, with D perhaps matching TRBD2 (6 bases). This CDR3 is CASSWVNQGRMQYV. The CDR3, as DNA: TGTGCCAGCAGTTGGGTAAACCAAGGGAGGATGCAGTACGTC.